This T cell receptor (beta chain) was recovered during a study of blood T cell repertoires in COVID-19. This CDR3 region has 15 residues. The ends were cut back, 0 bases at V and 0 bases at J, with 7 bases in the middle. Germline-derived CDR1 and CDR2 are SGHKS and YYEKEE (reference sequence). Here immunoSEQ multiplex PCR was the method, and the copy in TCRdb shows in-frame clones only, minus some. The table has 110,000 to 150,000 clones, about 80% seen once. The source of this sequence is a woman aged 50 to 65 who had recovered from COVID-19. The chain links TRBV5-5 to TRBJ1-5, with a tentative D call TRBD1 (5 bases). Sequencing was carried out using PBMCs or T cells enriched from blood (not recorded which). DNA of the CDR3: TGTGCCAGCAGCTTGGGACAGAATAGCAATCAGCCCCAGCATTTT. Translation gives CASSLGQNSNQPQHF.